What follows describes a single TCR beta chain. What it binds is unknown. This sample was taken from a study of cytomegalovirus exposure and HLA in healthy donors. Study conclusions and caveats: The study assumed roughly uniform donor sequencing depth for presence/absence analyses. In a later analysis, a genetic analysis reported fewer productive-TCR N-insertions in an Asian-associated ancestry cluster than the cohort average. In a later analysis, TCR beta V- and J-gene trimming showed a link to a missense DCLRE1C variant.

CDR3 size: 14 residues. The germline V and J ends were trimmed by 7 bases and 5 bases, with 17 bases remaining between them. Germline V CDR1 and CDR2: SGHVS, FNYEAQ. Each donor was nominally healthy when sampled (though unrecorded immune exposures were likely). Vbeta (60) and Jbeta (13) primers were used in the PCR. The assay was immunoSEQ multiplex PCR, and TCRdb's table has in-frame clones only and misses some. Here the sample spans about 120,000 clones, over 75% being singletons. This sequence joins TRBV7-6 and TRBJ1-2; a possible D gene is TRBD1 (5 bases). This receptor was taken from a man aged 18 to 29 in good health and CMV-seropositive. Sequenced input: PBMCs. The CDR3 loop reads CASNPNPQGYGYTF. Here the CDR3 DNA reads TGTGCCAGCAACCCGAACCCGCAGGGATATGGCTACACCTTC.